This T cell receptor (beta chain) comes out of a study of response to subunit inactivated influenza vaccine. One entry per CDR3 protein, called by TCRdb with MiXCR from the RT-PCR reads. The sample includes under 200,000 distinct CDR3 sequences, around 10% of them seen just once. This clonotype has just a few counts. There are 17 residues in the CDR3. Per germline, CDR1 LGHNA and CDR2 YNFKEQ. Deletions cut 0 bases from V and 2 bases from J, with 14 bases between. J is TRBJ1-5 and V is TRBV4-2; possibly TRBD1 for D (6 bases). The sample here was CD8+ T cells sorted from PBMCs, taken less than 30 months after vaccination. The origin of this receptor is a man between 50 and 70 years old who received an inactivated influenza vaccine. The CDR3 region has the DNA TGTGCCAGCAGCCAAGATAGGTCAGGGGCTGGCAATCAGCCCCAGCATTTT. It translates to CASSQDRSGAGNQPQHF.